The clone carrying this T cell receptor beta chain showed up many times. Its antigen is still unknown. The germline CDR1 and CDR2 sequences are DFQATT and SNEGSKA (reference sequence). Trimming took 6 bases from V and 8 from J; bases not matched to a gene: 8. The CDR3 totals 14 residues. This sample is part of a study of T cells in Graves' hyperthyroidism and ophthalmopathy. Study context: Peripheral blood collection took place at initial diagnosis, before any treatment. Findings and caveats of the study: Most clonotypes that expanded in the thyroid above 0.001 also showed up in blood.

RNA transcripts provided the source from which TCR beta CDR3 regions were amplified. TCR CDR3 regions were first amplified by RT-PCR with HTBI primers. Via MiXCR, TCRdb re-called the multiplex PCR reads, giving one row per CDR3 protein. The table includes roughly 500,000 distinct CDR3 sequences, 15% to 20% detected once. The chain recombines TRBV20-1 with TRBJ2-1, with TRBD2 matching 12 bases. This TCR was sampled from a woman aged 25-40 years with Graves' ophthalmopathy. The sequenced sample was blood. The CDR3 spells CSATTSGRLDEQFF. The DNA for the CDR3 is TGCAGTGCCACAACTAGCGGGAGGCTCGATGAGCAGTTCTTC.